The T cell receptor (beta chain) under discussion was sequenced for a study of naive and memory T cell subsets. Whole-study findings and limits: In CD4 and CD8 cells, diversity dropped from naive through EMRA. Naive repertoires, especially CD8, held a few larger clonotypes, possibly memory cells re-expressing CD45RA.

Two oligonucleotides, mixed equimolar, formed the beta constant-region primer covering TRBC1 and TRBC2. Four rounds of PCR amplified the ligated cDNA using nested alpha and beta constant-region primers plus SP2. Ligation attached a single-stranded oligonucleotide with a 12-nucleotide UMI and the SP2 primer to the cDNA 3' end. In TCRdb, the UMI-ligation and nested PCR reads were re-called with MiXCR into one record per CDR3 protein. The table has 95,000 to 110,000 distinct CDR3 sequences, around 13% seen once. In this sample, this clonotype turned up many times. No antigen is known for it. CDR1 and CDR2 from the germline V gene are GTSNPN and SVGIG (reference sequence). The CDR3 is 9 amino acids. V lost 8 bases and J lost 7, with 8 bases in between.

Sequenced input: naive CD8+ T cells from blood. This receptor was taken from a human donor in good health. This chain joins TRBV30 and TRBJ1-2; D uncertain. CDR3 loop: CAQGPGYTF. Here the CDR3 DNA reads TGTGCCCAAGGGCCTGGCTACACCTTC. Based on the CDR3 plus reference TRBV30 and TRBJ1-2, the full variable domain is SQTIHQWPATLVQPVGSPLSLECTVEGTSNPNLYWYRQAAGRGLQLLFYSVGIGQISSEVPQNLSASRPQDRQFILSSKKLLLSDSGFYLCAQGPGYTFGSGTRLTVV.